This passage covers 10 T cell receptor beta chains from one sample sequenced in a study of shared clonotypes between healthy human individuals. The naive CD8 population came from CD45RO-negative cells selected for CCR7, without terminally differentiated effector memory CD45RA+ cells. TCRdb keeps only in-frame clones here, not all; method: immunoSEQ multiplex PCR. Here the sample spans about 2 million clones, approximately 94% being singletons. The sequenced sample was naive CD8+ T cells sorted from blood. The source of these receptors is a man younger than 35 in good health.

The CDR3 DNA reads as TGTGCCAGCAGTCGAGCTAGCGTGCTAGATACGCAGTATTTT. It translates to CASSRASVLDTQYF. J is TRBJ2-3 and V is TRBV2; TRBD2 is a possible D gene (6 bases). Trimming removed 5 bases at V and 5 bases at J, with 14 bases between. CDR3 length equals 14 residues. Germline CDR1 is SNHLY and CDR2 is FYNNEI.

The gene calls are TRBV7-2 and TRBJ2-1; 13 bases map to TRBD2. The CDR3 has 15 amino acids. Germline assignment: CDR1 SGHTA and CDR2 FQGNSA. V lost 5 bases, J lost 5 bases, and 3 bases stayed unmatched. This CDR3 reads CASSVLAGGNNEQFF. CDR3 bases: TGTGCCAGCAGCGTACTAGCGGGAGGGAACAATGAGCAGTTCTTC.

Concerning this clone: Other DNA sequences from this sample encode an identical CDR3 as well. The chain employs TRBV5-6 and TRBJ2-7; the D is unclear. From germline, CDR1 is SGHDT and CDR2 YYEEEE. V lost 2 bases and J lost 2, with 8 bases in between. CDR3 length: 13 amino acids. In DNA, the CDR3 is TGTGCCAGCAGCTTCGGTACAACCTACGAGCAGTACTTC. Translating gives CASSFGTTYEQYF.

This clone was observed a single time. This chain links TRBV4-1 with TRBJ1-6, with 7 positions matching TRBD1. J lost 5 bases, V lost 7 bases, and 8 bases had no gene match. Germline loops: CDR1 MGHRA, CDR2 YSYEKL. The CDR3 length is 15 residues. The CDR3 spells CASTPRGTDNSPLHF. CDR3 DNA sequence: TGCGCCAGCACCCCACGGGGGACAGATAATTCACCCCTCCACTTT.

CDR3 in amino acids: CASSLIASPSAGGYTF. The CDR3 DNA is TGTGCCAGCAGCTTGATCGCCAGTCCGTCGGCGGGGGGCTACACCTTC. The chain carries TRBV5-8 and TRBJ1-2, with no clear D. CDR1 SGHTS and CDR2 YDEGEE come from the germline V gene. The CDR3 runs 16 residues. Trimming shortened V by 1 base and J by 8 bases, and 21 bases separated the two germline ends.

The chain combines TRBV6-1 with TRBJ2-1; TRBD1 matches at 9 bases. The length of the CDR3 is 14 residues. The V gene end was trimmed by 11 bases and the J gene end by 3 bases; junction bases not matched to a gene: 8. Germline CDR1 MNHNS, CDR2 SASEGT. CDR3 bases: TGTGCCTCCCGGGACAGGGCCCTCTACAATGAGCAGTTCTTC. It codes for CASRDRALYNEQFF.

This clone was observed once. This chain joins TRBV2 and TRBJ2-5; D is undetermined. The J call may be in error: the DNA end matches TRBJ2-7 better. Germline assignment: CDR1 SNHLY and CDR2 FYNNEI. This CDR3 is built from 13 residues. CDR3 coding DNA: TGTGCCAGCAGTTTCACCGAGACCTACGAGCAGTACTTC. It encodes CASSFTETYEQYF.

The genes are TRBV27 and TRBJ1-1; 9 nucleotides align to TRBD1. The CDR3 consists of 14 residues. The germline CDR1 and CDR2 sequences are MNHEY and SMNVEV (reference sequence). V lost 6 bases and J lost 2; bases outside the gene matches: 4. The CDR3 loop is CASREQGANTEAFF. CDR3 coding DNA: TGTGCCAGCAGAGAACAGGGGGCTAACACTGAAGCTTTCTTT.

The rearrangement joins TRBV11-2 to TRBJ2-3, with 7 bases lining up with TRBD1. The length of the CDR3 is 18 residues. From germline, CDR1 is SGHAT and CDR2 FQNNGV. J gave up 0 bases and V 1 base, and 10 bases lay outside the gene matches. The CDR3 DNA sequence: TGTGCCAGCAGCTTAGGGTTCCTGACAGGGCCTAGCACAGATACGCAGTATTTT. Protein product: CASSLGFLTGPSTDTQYF. The variable domain in full, with the rest retrieved from reference TRBV11-2 and TRBJ2-3, is EAGVAQSPRYKIIEKRQSVAFWCNPISGHATLYWYQQILGQGPKLLIQFQNNGVVDDSQLPKDRFSAERLKGVDSTLKIQPAKLEDSAVYLCASSLGFLTGPSTDTQYFGPGTRLTVL.

The chain is built from TRBV10-3 and TRBJ2-2, with D unclear. The germline V gene has CDR1 ENHRY and CDR2 SYGVKD. Deletions cut 7 bases from V and 5 bases from J, with 11 bases between. The CDR3 totals 13 residues. CDR3 nucleotides: TGTGCCATCATACGTCTGGAGACCGGGGAGCTGTTTTTT. The encoded protein is CAIIRLETGELFF.